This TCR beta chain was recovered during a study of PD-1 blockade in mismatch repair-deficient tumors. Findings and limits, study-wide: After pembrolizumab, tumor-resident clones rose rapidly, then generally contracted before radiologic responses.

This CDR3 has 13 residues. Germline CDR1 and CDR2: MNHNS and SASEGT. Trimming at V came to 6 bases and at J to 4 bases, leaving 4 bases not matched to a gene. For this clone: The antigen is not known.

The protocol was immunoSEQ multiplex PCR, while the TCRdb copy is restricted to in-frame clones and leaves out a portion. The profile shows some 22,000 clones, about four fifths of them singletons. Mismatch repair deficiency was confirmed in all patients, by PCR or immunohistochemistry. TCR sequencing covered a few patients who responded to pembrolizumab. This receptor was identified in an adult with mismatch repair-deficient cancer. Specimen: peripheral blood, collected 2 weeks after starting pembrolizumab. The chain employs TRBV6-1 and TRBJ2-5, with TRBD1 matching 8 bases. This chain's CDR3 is CASSGGQGETQYF. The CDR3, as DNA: TGTGCCAGCAGCGGCGGACAGGGAGAGACCCAGTACTTC.